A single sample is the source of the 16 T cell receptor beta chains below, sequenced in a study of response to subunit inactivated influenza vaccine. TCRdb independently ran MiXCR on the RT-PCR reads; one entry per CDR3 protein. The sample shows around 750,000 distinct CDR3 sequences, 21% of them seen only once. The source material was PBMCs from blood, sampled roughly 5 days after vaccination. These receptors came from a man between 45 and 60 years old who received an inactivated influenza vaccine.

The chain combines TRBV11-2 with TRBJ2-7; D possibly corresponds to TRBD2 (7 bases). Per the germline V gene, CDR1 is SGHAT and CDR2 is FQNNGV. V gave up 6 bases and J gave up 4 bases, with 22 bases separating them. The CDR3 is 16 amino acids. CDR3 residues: CASSRYGRGHPYEQYF. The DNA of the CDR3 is TGTGCCAGCAGTCGCTATGGGCGGGGGCACCCGTACGAGCAGTACTTC.

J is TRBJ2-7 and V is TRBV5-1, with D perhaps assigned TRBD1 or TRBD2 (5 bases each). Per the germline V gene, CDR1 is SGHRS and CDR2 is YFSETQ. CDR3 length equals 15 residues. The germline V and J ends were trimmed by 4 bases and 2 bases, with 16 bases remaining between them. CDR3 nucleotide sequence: TGCGCCAGCAGCGCCGGGACGGCAGCCACCTACGAGCAGTACTTC. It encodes CASSAGTAATYEQYF.

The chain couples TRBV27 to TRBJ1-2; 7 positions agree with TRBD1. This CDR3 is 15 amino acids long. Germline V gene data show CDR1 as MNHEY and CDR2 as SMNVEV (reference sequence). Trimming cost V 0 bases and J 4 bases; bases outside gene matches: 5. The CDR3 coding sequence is TGTGCCAGCAGTTTATCGGCAGGGGGAGGCTATGGCTACACCTTC. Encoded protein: CASSLSAGGGYGYTF.

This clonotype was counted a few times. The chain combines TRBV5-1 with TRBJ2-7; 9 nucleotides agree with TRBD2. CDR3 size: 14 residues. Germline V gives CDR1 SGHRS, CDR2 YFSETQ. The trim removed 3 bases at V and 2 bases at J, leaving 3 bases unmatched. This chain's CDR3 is CASSWASGTYEQYF. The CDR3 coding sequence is TGCGCCAGCAGCTGGGCTAGCGGGACCTACGAGCAGTACTTC.

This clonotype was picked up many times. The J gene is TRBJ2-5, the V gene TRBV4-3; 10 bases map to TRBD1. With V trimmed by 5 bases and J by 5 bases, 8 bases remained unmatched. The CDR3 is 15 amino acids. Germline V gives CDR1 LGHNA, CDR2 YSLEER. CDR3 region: CASSTDRGLRETQYF. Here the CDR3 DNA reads TGCGCCAGCAGCACAGACAGGGGGCTGAGGGAGACCCAGTACTTC.

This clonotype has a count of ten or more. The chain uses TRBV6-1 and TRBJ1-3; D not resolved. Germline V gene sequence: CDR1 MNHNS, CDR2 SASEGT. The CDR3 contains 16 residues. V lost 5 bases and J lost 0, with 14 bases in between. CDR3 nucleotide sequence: TGTGCCAGCAGTATTTCTTTGTTGAGCTCTGGAAACACCATATATTTT. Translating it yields CASSISLLSSGNTIYF.

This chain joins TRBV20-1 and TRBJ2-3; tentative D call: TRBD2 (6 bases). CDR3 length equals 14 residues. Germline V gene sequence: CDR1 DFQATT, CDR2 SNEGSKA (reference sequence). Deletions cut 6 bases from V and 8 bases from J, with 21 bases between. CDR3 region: CSARRDSGGGTQYF. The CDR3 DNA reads TGCAGTGCCCGCAGGGACTCCGGTGGGGGTACGCAGTATTTT.

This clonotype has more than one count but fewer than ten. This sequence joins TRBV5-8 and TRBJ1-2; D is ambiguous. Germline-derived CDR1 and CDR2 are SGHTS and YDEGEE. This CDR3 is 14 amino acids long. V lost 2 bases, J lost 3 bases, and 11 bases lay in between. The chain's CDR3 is CASSFIRRDYGYTF. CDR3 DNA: TGTGCCAGCAGCTTCATCAGACGCGACTATGGCTACACCTTC.

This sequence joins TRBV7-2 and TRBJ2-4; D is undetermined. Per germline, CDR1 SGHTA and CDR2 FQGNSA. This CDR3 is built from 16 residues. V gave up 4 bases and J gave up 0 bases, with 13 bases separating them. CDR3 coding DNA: TGTGCCAGCAGCTCCTGGACCCCATTAGCCAAAAACATTCAGTACTTC. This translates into CASSSWTPLAKNIQYF. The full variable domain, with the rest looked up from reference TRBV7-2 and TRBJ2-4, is GAGVSQSPSNKVTEKGKDVELRCDPISGHTALYWYRQSLGQGLEFLIYFQGNSAPDKSGLPSDRFSAERTGGSVSTLTIQRTQQEDSAVYLCASSSWTPLAKNIQYFGAGTRLSVL.

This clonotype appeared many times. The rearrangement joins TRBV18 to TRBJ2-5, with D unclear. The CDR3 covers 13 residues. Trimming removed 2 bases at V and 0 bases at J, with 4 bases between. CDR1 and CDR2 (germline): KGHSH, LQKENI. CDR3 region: CASSPGHQETQYF. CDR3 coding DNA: TGTGCCAGCTCACCAGGTCACCAAGAGACCCAGTACTTC.

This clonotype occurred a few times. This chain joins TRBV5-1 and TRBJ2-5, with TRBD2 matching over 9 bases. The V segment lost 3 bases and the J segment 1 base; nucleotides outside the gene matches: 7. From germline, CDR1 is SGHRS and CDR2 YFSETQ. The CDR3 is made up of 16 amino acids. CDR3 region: CASSSGSGGFQETQYF. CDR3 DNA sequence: TGCGCCAGCAGCTCGGGTAGCGGGGGCTTCCAAGAGACCCAGTACTTC.

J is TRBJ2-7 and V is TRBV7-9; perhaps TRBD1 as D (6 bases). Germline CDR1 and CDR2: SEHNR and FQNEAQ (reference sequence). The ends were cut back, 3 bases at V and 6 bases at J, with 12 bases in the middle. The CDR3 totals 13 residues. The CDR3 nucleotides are TGTGCCAGCAGCTTCGCAGGGGCGGTCGAGCAGTACTTC. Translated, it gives CASSFAGAVEQYF.

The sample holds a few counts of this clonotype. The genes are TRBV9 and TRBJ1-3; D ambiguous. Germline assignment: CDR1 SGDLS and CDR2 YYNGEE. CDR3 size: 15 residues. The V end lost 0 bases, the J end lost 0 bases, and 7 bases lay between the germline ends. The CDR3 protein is CASSVEPLSGNTIYF. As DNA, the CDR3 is TGTGCCAGCAGCGTAGAACCGCTCTCTGGAAACACCATATATTTT.

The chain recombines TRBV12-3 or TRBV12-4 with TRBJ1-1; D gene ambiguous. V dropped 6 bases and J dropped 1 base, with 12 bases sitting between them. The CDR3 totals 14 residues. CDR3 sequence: CASRAGSSNTEAFF. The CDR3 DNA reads TGTGCCAGCAGGGCCGGGTCCTCGAACACTGAAGCTTTCTTT.

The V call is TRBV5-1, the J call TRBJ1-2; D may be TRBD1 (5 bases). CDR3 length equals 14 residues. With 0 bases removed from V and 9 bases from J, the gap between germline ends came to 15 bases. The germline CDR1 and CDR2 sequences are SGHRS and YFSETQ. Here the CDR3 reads CASSLDPGRISYTF. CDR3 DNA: TGCGCCAGCAGCTTGGATCCAGGGCGGATAAGCTACACCTTC.

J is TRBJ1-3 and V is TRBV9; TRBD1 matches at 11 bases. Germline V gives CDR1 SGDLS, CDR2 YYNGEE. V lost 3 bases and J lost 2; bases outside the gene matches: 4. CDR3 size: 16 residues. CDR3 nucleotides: TGTGCCAGCAGCGAGAGGGGACAGGGGGCTGGAAACACCATATATTTT. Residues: CASSERGQGAGNTIYF.